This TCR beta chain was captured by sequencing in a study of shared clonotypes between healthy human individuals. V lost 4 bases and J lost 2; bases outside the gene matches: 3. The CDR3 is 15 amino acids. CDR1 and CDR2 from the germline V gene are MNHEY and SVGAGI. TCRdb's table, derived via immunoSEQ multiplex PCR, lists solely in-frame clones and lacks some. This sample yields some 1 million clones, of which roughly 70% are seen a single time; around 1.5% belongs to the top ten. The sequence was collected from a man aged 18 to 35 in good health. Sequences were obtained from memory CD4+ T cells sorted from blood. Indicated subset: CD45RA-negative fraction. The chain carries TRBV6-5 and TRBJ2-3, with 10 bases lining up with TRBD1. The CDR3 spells CASSWGQGNTDTQYF. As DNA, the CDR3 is TGTGCCAGCAGTTGGGGACAGGGGAACACAGATACGCAGTATTTT.